Listed below are T cell receptor beta chains from one sample, sequenced in a study of blood T cells in healthy people across ages. MiXCR, run by TCRdb on the 5' RACE reads, gives a single entry per CDR3 protein. The sample has around 670,000 distinct CDR3 sequences; approximately 30% are singletons. The sequencing sample was made of blood. These receptors were obtained from an elderly woman in good health. CDR3s include the opening cysteine and the closing phenylalanine or tryptophan. Each record gives: V gene, D gene, clone size, J gene, CDR3 DNA, CDR3 protein. A D gene is named only where the DNA matches it firmly. Clone size is not always given. Where it is, it says once, few, many or a class for expanded clones.

>TRBV6-2/TRBV6-3|-|-|TRBJ2-5
TGTGCCAGCAGTTACATTTCGGAGACCCAGTACTTC
CASSYISETQYF
>TRBV12-3/TRBV12-4|-|many|TRBJ2-7
TGTGCCAGCAGCCGAGCGGAGGGGGCGGGGGAGCAGTACTTC
CASSRAEGAGEQYF
>TRBV20-1|TRBD1|many|TRBJ2-7
TGCAGTGCTAGACCTTTGAGGGGGACAGGGGGCGCCGGGGAGCAGTACTTC
CSARPLRGTGGAGEQYF
>TRBV20-1|-|few|TRBJ1-2
TGCAGTGCTAAAAAGCCAGGGTCGGCCGATGGCTACACCTTC
CSAKKPGSADGYTF
>TRBV2|-|-|TRBJ2-5
TGTGCCAGCGACCGTAGGGGTGGCTGGGAGACCCGGTACTTC
CASDRRGGWETRYF
>TRBV25-1|-|few|TRBJ1-1
TGTGCCAGCAGTGACAGCTACGGAGGCACTGAAGCTTTCTTT
CASSDSYGGTEAFF
>TRBV3-1|-|many|TRBJ1-2
TGTGCCAGCAGCCAAGCCGTCTGGGGGGGGGACTATGGCTACACCTTC
CASSQAVWGGDYGYTF
>TRBV7-6|-|-|TRBJ1-2
TGTGCCAGCAGCTTAGGCAGGGGAGTGGAGGGCTACACCTTC
CASSLGRGVEGYTF
>TRBV29-1|-|-|TRBJ2-1
TGCAGCGTTGAAGCGTTAGTCAATGAGCAGTTCTTC
CSVEALVNEQFF
>TRBV6-2/TRBV6-3|-|many|TRBJ1-2
TGTGCCAGCAGTCGGGACTCAATCATGGACTATGGCTACACCTTC
CASSRDSIMDYGYTF
>TRBV2|-|many|TRBJ1-5
TGTGCCAGCAGTCCCTTAAACAGGGATCAGCCCCAGCATTTT
CASSPLNRDQPQHF
>TRBV7-6|TRBD1|many|TRBJ1-2
TGTGCCAGCAGCTTAGCACCGGGACAGGGTAACTATGGCTACACCTTC
CASSLAPGQGNYGYTF
>TRBV9|TRBD2|-|TRBJ2-1
TGTGCCAGCAGCGTAGGTTCGGGGGGGGGCTACAATGAGCAGTTCTTC
CASSVGSGGGYNEQFF
>TRBV20-1|TRBD1|many|TRBJ1-4
TGCAGTGCTACGACAGGGGCTAATGAAAAACTGTTTTTT
CSATTGANEKLFF
>TRBV6-1|-|many|TRBJ2-7
TGTGCCAGCAGCAGGGGAGGGGTCGAGCAGTACTTC
CASSRGGVEQYF
>TRBV7-2|-|many|TRBJ2-7
TGTGCCAGCAGCTCCGTTGGGGAGCAGTACTTC
CASSSVGEQYF
>TRBV10-3|-|many|TRBJ2-3
TGTGCCACCGGCATCGGGGGCAGCACAGATACGCAGTATTTT
CATGIGGSTDTQYF
>TRBV30|-|few|TRBJ2-5
TGTGCCTGGAGTAGGGAGGACCAGTACTTC
CAWSREDQYF
>TRBV5-1|TRBD1|few|TRBJ2-5
TGCGCCAGCAGCGTGGGACAGGGGGTTATCGGTAGGCAGTACTTC
CASSVGQGVIGRQYF
>TRBV6-6|-|-|TRBJ2-7
TGTGCCAGCAGTTACTCTGAGGGAAGCTACGAGCAGTACTTC
CASSYSEGSYEQYF
>TRBV28|-|-|TRBJ2-5
TGTGCCAGCAGGTTTGACCTTCGCCGGGAGACCCAGTACTTC
CASRFDLRRETQYF
>TRBV18|-|few|TRBJ1-1
TGTGCCAGCTCACCACCACGAGAGAACACTGAAGCTTTCTTT
CASSPPRENTEAFF
>TRBV20-1|TRBD1|few|TRBJ1-2
TGCAGTGCTAGGAGAGCAGGACAGGGGGCCACCCGGCGGAGCTACACCTTC
CSARRAGQGATRRSYTF
>TRBV7-9|-|many|TRBJ1-1
TGTGCCAGCAGCTTAAAACGGGTAAACACTGAAGCTTTCTTT
CASSLKRVNTEAFF
>TRBV9|-|-|TRBJ1-1
TGTGCCAGCAGCGTAGAGTTGGACACTGAAGCTTTCTTT
CASSVELDTEAFF
>TRBV5-1|TRBD1|few|TRBJ2-7
TGTGCCAGCAGTCTCGGGACAGGGGGGTCCTACGAGCAGTACTTC
CASSLGTGGSYEQYF
>TRBV5-1|TRBD2|-|TRBJ2-7
TGCGCCAGCAGTCCCGGGACTAGCGGGGGAGGAACCCAGTACTTC
CASSPGTSGGGTQYF
>TRBV20-1|-|-|TRBJ1-1
TGCAGTGCTAGGCCAGGATTAAACACTGAAGCTTTCTTT
CSARPGLNTEAFF
>TRBV5-1|-|-|TRBJ1-1
TGCGCCAGCAGCTTGTTTGGGGGGGGGACCCTGAACACTGAAGCTTTCTTT
CASSLFGGGTLNTEAFF
>TRBV9|-|few|TRBJ1-2
TGTGCCAGCAGCGAGGGTATCGAGTATGGCTACACCTTC
CASSEGIEYGYTF
>TRBV12-3/TRBV12-4|TRBD2|many|TRBJ2-7
TGTGCCAGCAGTTTAGGGACTAGTTTCTACGAGCAGTACTTC
CASSLGTSFYEQYF
>TRBV28|TRBD1|many|TRBJ2-7
TGTGCCAGCAGACCCCCGGGACAGGGGGCTCTCTCCGAGCAGTACTTC
CASRPPGQGALSEQYF
>TRBV7-8|-|-|TRBJ2-1
TGTGCCAGCAGCCCCCGCGGGGCCTACAATGAGCAGTTCTTC
CASSPRGAYNEQFF